This TCR beta chain came from a study of cytotoxic CD8 clonotypes in ibrutinib-treated CLL (dated by TCRdb to the early 2020s). Notes on the research overall: The cohort had about ten relapsed/refractory and 15 treatment-naive patients; about 17 were IGHV unmutated. Partial responses were observed in 24 patients and complete responses in 2; after a median follow-up of 68 months, remission was maintained in 14 patients and progression was observed in approximately 12. Samples at response were collected after a median of about twelve months of treatment, with a range of about 6 to 40 months. Samples averaged roughly 280,000 productive templates and 94,082 productive rearrangements. Of the approximately 94 people in the trial, around 24 had longitudinal samples available. Cryopreserved peripheral blood mononuclear cells were obtained prior to treatment, at the time of response, and at either disease progression or sustained remission. Every remission and progressive disease sample was obtained while ibrutinib was still being received by the patients.

A MiSeq instrument was used for deep resolution sequencing, which targeted depths ranging from 1 in 1 million up to 1 in 200,000 T cells, with coverage averaging 10x for each clonotype. The immunoSEQ hsTCRB Kit was used to generate the TCR beta libraries. As for how the authors treated the data: The data were analyzed with ImmunoSEQ Analyzer and ImmunoSEQ Data Assistant, and V, D and J gene assignments followed IMGT definitions. Clonality, which ranges from 0 to 1, was calculated as one minus the normalized Shannon entropy of productive rearrangement frequencies. Public clonotype analysis was restricted to overrepresented clonotypes comprising at least 0.05% of each patient's repertoire. Approximately 12 repertoires from age-matched healthy donors, obtained from immuneACCESS, served as clonality controls. Held by TCRdb, this immuneACCESS table contains in-frame sequences only and omits some clones. Under half of the omission traces to an unresolved V gene where checked; the cause of the rest is unknown. That table gives V, J and clone size, and the DNA gave D and trimming. A total of about 140,000 clones appear in this sample, around 93% of them only once. The top ten constitute 11% of the sample.

Via the germline V gene, CDR1 is MDHEN and CDR2 SYDVKM. There are 16 amino acids in the CDR3, from cysteine to phenylalanine inclusive. CDR3 DNA is the only sequence kept; it has 48 bases, read in frame from the first base. V was cut back by 2 bases and J by 2 bases, leaving a gap of 16 bases between them. What the authors observed across the whole study: An increase in clonality was observed at ibrutinib response, with clonality remaining stable during sustained remission and falling back toward baseline at progression. Sampling times were not matched between sustained-remission and progressing patients, and lymph node repertoires were not studied. Public clonotypes were rare and either shrank or stayed stable during treatment, and the rise in clonality at ibrutinib response reflected expansion of private clonotypes. Baseline clonality exceeded that of age-matched healthy donors and correlated strongly with circulating CD8+ T-cell counts.

The time point label, as the study defines it: approximately 11 months on ibrutinib. For TCR beta library preparation, roughly 2 micrograms of genomic DNA were extracted from the cryopreserved PBMCs. Longitudinal blood samples from CLL patients on ibrutinib monotherapy underwent high-throughput TCR beta sequencing. Patients were enrolled in a phase 2 open-label single-center ibrutinib monotherapy trial. In regard to this clone: There is no known antigen for this receptor. Nothing much larger sits one base from this clone, and base qualities are not available.

The sequence joins TRBV28 to TRBJ2-7; TRBD1 is perhaps the D gene, given 6 matching bases. The sample consisted of PBMCs, taken after 12 months of ibrutinib treatment. The TCR was taken from a human donor with chronic lymphocytic leukemia. The DNA sequence is as follows: TGTGCCAGCAGTTTAAGGCGACAGGCCTCCACCTACGAGCAGTACTTC. This sequence encodes CASSLRRQASTYEQYF.